This section outlines one T cell receptor (beta chain) sequence together with its context. Its antigen is undetermined. This sample is drawn from a study of blood T cells in healthy people across ages. Study context: Capturing about one barcoded beta molecule per two T cells was achieved by template switching.

Study-wide results and caveats: Using unsorted PBMCs precluded a conclusive naive versus antigen-experienced comparison.

A sample-barcoded 5' primer and a J-beta primer mix were used in a second PCR of roughly 7 to 12 cycles. A 12-random-nucleotide template-switch adaptor tagged each cDNA molecule. TCRdb analysed the 5' RACE reads with MiXCR anew, one entry per CDR3 protein. Altogether some 920,000 distinct CDR3 sequences are present, 45% to 60% being singletons, with the ten largest covering over 20%. The V gene lost 3 bases and the J gene lost 6 bases, with 7 bases spanning the gap. CDR1 is LGHDT and CDR2 is YNNKEL in the germline V gene (reference sequence). CDR3 length: 12 residues. Sequencing used blood. The chain couples TRBV3-1 to TRBJ2-3; no firm D call. This TCR came from a woman aged 60-75 years in good health. DNA for the CDR3: TGTGCCAGCAGCCAGGGTTTTGATACGCAGTATTTT. Protein: CASSQGFDTQYF.